What follows are 4 T cell receptor beta chains derived from one specimen sequenced in a study of monozygotic twins with cystic fibrosis. Assay: immunoSEQ multiplex PCR; the TCRdb copy retains only in-frame clones and omits some. There are about 19,000 clones in the sample; approximately 96% occur only once, and under 2.5% lies in the top ten. The sequenced sample consisted of blood. The receptors originated from a young woman with cystic fibrosis.

This clone was counted once. The V call is TRBV27, the J call TRBJ1-6; D uncertain. CDR1 MNHEY and CDR2 SMNVEV come from the germline V gene (reference sequence). This CDR3 is built from 12 residues. V lost 4 bases and J 6 bases, leaving 4 bases between the germline ends. Written as DNA, the CDR3 is TGTGCCAGCAGTTCAATTAATTCACCCCTCCACTTT. This encodes CASSSINSPLHF.

The rearrangement uses TRBV15 and TRBJ1-2; D possibly corresponds to TRBD1 (5 bases). The V gene lost 0 bases and the J gene lost 3 bases, with 8 bases spanning the gap. The CDR3 length is 14 residues. The V gene's germline CDR1 is LNHNV and CDR2 YYDKDF (reference sequence). The CDR3 loop reads CATSRDQGDYGYTF. CDR3 nucleotides: TGTGCCACCAGCAGAGATCAAGGGGACTATGGCTACACCTTC.

The chain recombines TRBV29-1 with TRBJ2-5; a weak D match, TRBD1 (6 bases). V lost 0 bases to trimming and J lost 4 bases, with 9 bases between them. This CDR3 contains 13 residues. Germline CDR1 SQVTM, CDR2 ANQGSEA. The CDR3 loop is CSVEDGRGETQYF. As DNA, the CDR3 is TGCAGCGTTGAAGACGGCAGGGGAGAGACCCAGTACTTC.

Remarks on this clone: At one of its ends the junction is not consistent with the germline gene, which may arise from a read error. The DNA for the CDR3 is TGCGCCAGCAGCTTGTGGGGGTCCTCTAATTCACCCCTCCACTTT. Protein: CASSLWGSSNSPLHF. The J gene is TRBJ1-6, the V gene TRBV5-1, with a possible D match to TRBD1 (5 bases). The CDR3 is 15 amino acids. Germline-derived CDR1 and CDR2 are SGHRS and YFSETQ.